This TCR beta chain came from a study of high-grade serous ovarian cancer treatment subgroups. General study findings and limits: TCR relatedness rose with neoantigen level and trended with mutation load.

Tumor tissue was taken before any definitive surgery or chemotherapy was given. In the case of this clone: Its antigen is unknown.

V lost 7 bases and J lost 1, with 25 bases in between. Germline values: CDR1 MGHDK, CDR2 SYGVNS. The CDR3 loop spans 18 amino acids. The protocol was immunoSEQ multiplex PCR, while the TCRdb copy is restricted to in-frame clones and leaves out a portion. Among tens of thousands of clones, about 80% were seen once, and the ten largest hold around 2.3%. The sequence came from a human donor with high-grade serous ovarian cancer. The chain recombines TRBV25-1 with TRBJ1-2; tentative D call: TRBD1 (5 bases). The sequenced sample consisted of tumor tissue. The CDR3 nucleotides are TGTGCCAGCACCCCCTCGGTCGTAGGGGTGTCCCTTAACTATGGCTACACCTTC. Translating it yields CASTPSVVGVSLNYGYTF.